This T cell receptor beta chain originates from a study of control samples from healthy donors and cancer patients. Here immunoSEQ multiplex PCR was the method, and the copy in TCRdb shows in-frame clones only, minus some. The table records 120,000 or so clones, about 90% of them present only once. With respect to this clone: Additional DNA sequences in this sample encode the identical CDR3.

There are 17 residues in the CDR3. CDR1 LGHDT and CDR2 YNNKEL come from the germline V gene (reference sequence). Trimming removed 0 bases from V and 3 bases from J, with 17 bases in between. The sequence was collected from a man aged 18 to 29 in good health. Sequencing was done on a sample of blood. V gene TRBV3-1 (or the pseudogene TRBV3-2) combines with J gene TRBJ2-5, with D hard to call. CDR3 in amino acids: CASSQDPFRRTEETQYF. The CDR3 coding sequence is TGTGCCAGCAGCCAAGATCCCTTCCGTCGCACTGAAGAGACCCAGTACTTC.